The next 8 T cell receptor beta chains were all read from a single sample in a study of T cells in Graves' hyperthyroidism and ophthalmopathy. TCR beta CDR3 sequences were amplified from RNA transcripts. HTBI primers were the set used in a first-round RT-PCR of the TCR CDR3. In TCRdb, the multiplex PCR reads were re-called with MiXCR into one record per CDR3 protein. The sample holds roughly 520,000 distinct CDR3 sequences, approximately 25% seen once. The sequencing sample was made of blood. The receptors derive from a woman aged 25 to 39 with Graves' ophthalmopathy.

Regarding this clonotype: This is likely a read error, given that the CDR3 carries no conserved phenylalanine or tryptophan at its end. The DNA is omitted, as the CDR3 cannot be located on it reliably, and the CDR3 follows TCRdb's listing. The chain combines TRBV12-3 or TRBV12-4 with TRBJ2-4; TRBD2 reflects the table's D call only, with no check against the DNA. The CDR3 adds up to 9 amino acids, both ends counted. CDR3 in amino acids: CASSPPTLQ.

This clonotype was picked up many times. The chain couples TRBV12-3 or TRBV12-4 to TRBJ1-2; 8 nucleotides align to TRBD1. V gave up 5 bases and J gave up 7 bases; unmatched junction bases: 9. The CDR3 is 14 amino acids. CDR3 DNA sequence: TGTGCCAGCAGTCTACAGGGGGGAGAGGGTGGCTACACCTTC. Translation: CASSLQGGEGGYTF.

This clonotype was detected many times. The chain joins TRBV11-3 to TRBJ1-3; no definite D call. Trimming left V 2 bases short and J 2 bases short, with 4 bases between. The germline V gene has CDR1 SGHNT and CDR2 YENEEA. This CDR3 is 13 amino acids long. CDR3 nucleotides: TGTGCCAGCAGCTTATCTACTGGAAACACCATATATTTT. It translates to CASSLSTGNTIYF.

The DNA for the CDR3 is TGCGCCAGCAGCCGCGGGCAGGGGATGAACACCGGGGAGCTGTTTTTT. It yields the protein CASSRGQGMNTGELFF. This sequence joins TRBV5-1 and TRBJ2-2, with D perhaps TRBD1 (6 bases). This CDR3 has 16 residues. CDR1 and CDR2 from the germline V gene are SGHRS and YFSETQ. V dropped 4 bases and J dropped 1 base, with 14 bases sitting between them.

This clonotype was recorded at least ten times. This sequence joins TRBV3-1 and TRBJ2-7, with D perhaps given as TRBD1 or TRBD2 (5 bases each). CDR1 is LGHDT, CDR2 YNNKEL, per germline (reference sequence). The CDR3 loop spans 12 amino acids. The V end lost 8 bases, the J end lost 6 bases, and 14 bases lay between the germline ends. CDR3 nucleotides: TGTGCCAGCGCCGCTGGGGCGGGCGAGCAGTACTTC. It codes for CASAAGAGEQYF.

This clonotype has at least ten counts. This rearrangement joins TRBV13 to TRBJ1-2; D ambiguous. The germline V gene has CDR1 PRHDT and CDR2 FYEKMQ (reference sequence). The CDR3 is 12 amino acids. Trimming left V 2 bases short and J 8 bases short, with 9 bases between. In nucleotides, the CDR3 is TGTGCCAGCAGCTTATCGGACTCCGGCTACACCTTC. It is translated as CASSLSDSGYTF.

This clonotype appeared many times. The CDR3 here is CASRAGFGRNSPLHF. The CDR3 nucleotides read TGTGCCAGCAGGGCAGGGTTCGGGAGGAATTCACCCCTCCACTTT. The chain links TRBV28 to TRBJ1-6, with D possibly matching TRBD1 (5 bases). Trimming stripped 6 bases from V and 7 bases from J, with 16 bases between. Per germline, CDR1 MDHEN and CDR2 SYDVKM. The CDR3 is 15 amino acids. Using reference TRBV28 and TRBJ1-6 for the parts outside the CDR3, the full variable domain is DVKVTQSSRYLVKRTGEKVFLECVQDMDHENMFWYRQDPGLGLRLIYFSYDVKMKEKGDIPEGYSVSREKKERFSLILESASTNQTSMYLCASRAGFGRNSPLHFGNGTRLTVT.

Many counts were recorded for this clonotype. CDR3 region: CSARDQGRYGYTF. CDR3 in DNA: TGCAGTGCTAGAGATCAGGGGCGGTACGGCTACACCTTC. The chain recombines TRBV20-1 with TRBJ1-2; a possible D gene is TRBD1 (6 bases). This CDR3 is built from 13 residues. V lost 0 bases and J lost 8, with 13 bases in between. Germline assignment: CDR1 DFQATT and CDR2 SNEGSKA (reference sequence).